The rows below give T cell receptor beta chains drawn from one sample of a study of T cells in Graves' hyperthyroidism and ophthalmopathy. TCRdb re-called the multiplex PCR reads through MiXCR, storing one row per CDR3 protein. This table has around 200,000 distinct CDR3 sequences, 18% appearing once. Sequencing was performed on blood. Receptors originate from a man aged 35-49 years with Graves' hyperthyroidism. Each CDR3 is given with its conserved first and last residue. The D gene is left open where the match is weak. Size tells how often a clone was seen (once, few, many) or the class of an expanded clone, and some rows leave it out.

NA,TRBV19,TRBJ2-1,NA,TGTGCCAGTAGTATCCGGGGGCAGGACTACAATGAGCAGTTCTTC,CASSIRGQDYNEQFF
many,TRBV7-2,TRBJ2-4,NA,TGTGCCAGCAGCTTAGAAGGAGGGACGGCCAAAAACATTCAGTACTTC,CASSLEGGTAKNIQYF
many,TRBV28,TRBJ1-4,TRBD1,TGTGCCAGCAGTGGCAGGGGGCGAAATGAAAAACTGTTTTTT,CASSGRGRNEKLFF
many,TRBV13,TRBJ2-3,NA,TGTGCCAGCACCGAGGGCCGCACAGATACGCAGTATTTT,CASTEGRTDTQYF
many,TRBV18,TRBJ1-1,NA,TGTGCCAGCTCGGAAGATGGAGACGCTTTCTTT,CASSEDGDAFF
few,TRBV9,TRBJ2-5,TRBD2,TGTGCCAGCAGCGCGGGACTACGAGAGACCCAGTACTTC,CASSAGLRETQYF
NA,TRBV7-2,TRBJ2-7,NA,TGTGCCAGCAGCTTAGTTGGGGGAGAAAACGAGCAGTACTTC,CASSLVGGENEQYF
many,TRBV7-2,TRBJ1-4,NA,TGTGCCAGCAGCGCAAGGATAGGGGAACTGTTTTTT,CASSARIGELFF
many,TRBV12-5,TRBJ2-2,NA,TGTGCTAGTGGTTTGGTCTGGACAACTGCGAACACCGGGGAGCTGTTTTTT,CASGLVWTTANTGELFF
many,TRBV20-1,TRBJ2-1,TRBD1,TGCAGTGCTATCCCCGGGACAGATCTGTACAATGAGCAGTTCTTC,CSAIPGTDLYNEQFF
many,TRBV2,TRBJ2-7,NA,TGTGCCAGCAGTGATTTGGGTTACAACTACGAGCAGTACTTC,CASSDLGYNYEQYF
many,TRBV18,TRBJ1-2,NA,TGTGCCAGCTCACCCCGACAGGATAACTATGGCTACACCTTC,CASSPRQDNYGYTF
many,TRBV11-2,TRBJ2-7,NA,TGTGCCAGCAGGTCCCGGGCGATCTCCTACGAGCAGTACTTC,CASRSRAISYEQYF
NA,TRBV2,TRBJ1-5,NA,TGTGCCAGCACTAAGACAGGATCCAATCAGCCCCGGCATTTT,CASTKTGSNQPRHF
many,TRBV15,TRBJ1-2,TRBD1,TGTGCCACCAGCACAGGGGGCACTGGGTATGGCTACACCTTC,CATSTGGTGYGYTF
many,TRBV28,TRBJ2-7,TRBD2,TGTGCCAGCAGTTTGGAGCTAGCGGGGGGCTTAGGGGACGAGCAGTACTTC,CASSLELAGGLGDEQYF
many,TRBV30,TRBJ1-1,NA,TGTGCCTCCAGGACGGGTAACACTGAAGCTTTCTTT,CASRTGNTEAFF
many,TRBV6-2/TRBV6-3,TRBJ2-7,NA,TGTGCCAGCAGCTACGGACGAACCTACGAGCAGTACTTC,CASSYGRTYEQYF
many,TRBV27,TRBJ2-7,NA,TGTGCCAGCAGTTTAACAGGGAGCTCCTACGAGCAGTACTTC,CASSLTGSSYEQYF
NA,TRBV3-2,TRBJ2-6,NA,TGTGCCAGCAAAGCCAACGTCCTGACTTTC,CASKANVLTF
NA,TRBV18,TRBJ2-7,NA,TGTGCCAGCTCACCACCGGGTGGATCGGGCTACGAGCAGTACTTC,CASSPPGGSGYEQYF